A selection of T cell receptor beta chains follows, all from one sample in a study of blood T cell repertoires in COVID-19. The repertoire was sequenced with immunoSEQ multiplex PCR; TCRdb's copy has only in-frame clones and lacks some. The sample yields 120,000 to 150,000 clones, around four fifths seen once. The sample consisted of peripheral blood. These receptors originate from a human donor in a cohort sampled during active COVID-19. Both conserved end residues are part of each CDR3. Fields, in order: V gene, D gene, J gene, clone size, CDR3 length, CDR3 protein, CDR3 DNA. A D gene is named only where the DNA matches it firmly. Clone size is not always given. Where it is, it says once, few, many or a class for expanded clones.

V: TRBV28
D: TRBD2
J: TRBJ2-5
size: NA
length: 15
CDR3: CASRMGLAGTETQYF
DNA: TGTGCCAGCAGGATGGGACTAGCGGGGACGGAGACCCAGTACTTC

V: TRBV3-1/TRBV3-2
D: NA
J: TRBJ1-4
size: NA
length: 17
CDR3: CASSPRRVRGGDEKLFF
DNA: TGTGCCAGCAGCCCCCGCCGGGTCCGGGGGGGAGATGAAAAACTGTTTTTT

V: TRBV18
D: TRBD2
J: TRBJ2-3
size: once
length: 16
CDR3: CASSRGGARLGDTQYF
DNA: TGTGCCAGCTCACGCGGGGGGGCCCGACTCGGAGATACGCAGTATTTT

V: TRBV6-4
D: NA
J: TRBJ1-2
size: once
length: 14
CDR3: CASSDSWDSEGYTF
DNA: TGTGCCAGCAGTGACTCGTGGGACTCAGAGGGCTACACCTTC

V: TRBV25-1
D: NA
J: TRBJ1-2
size: NA
length: 13
CDR3: CASSEGRAYGYTF
DNA: TGTGCCAGCAGTGAAGGCAGGGCTTATGGCTACACCTTC

V: TRBV10-3
D: TRBD1
J: TRBJ2-5
size: once
length: 12
CDR3: CAASQGLETQYF
DNA: TGTGCCGCATCACAGGGGTTGGAGACCCAGTACTTC

V: TRBV7-6
D: NA
J: TRBJ1-5
size: NA
length: 15
CDR3: CASSPSGGAGQPQHF
DNA: TGTGCCAGCAGCCCCTCGGGAGGGGCGGGACAGCCCCAGCATTTT

V: TRBV7-3
D: TRBD2
J: TRBJ2-3
size: NA
length: 14
CDR3: CASSPTSGTDTQYF
DNA: TGTGCCAGCAGCCCTACTAGCGGCACAGATACGCAGTATTTT

V: TRBV19
D: TRBD1
J: TRBJ1-5
size: once
length: 18
CDR3: CASSPPWDRGSLNQPQHF
DNA: TGTGCCAGTAGTCCTCCTTGGGACAGGGGTTCCCTAAATCAGCCCCAGCATTTT

V: TRBV3-1/TRBV3-2
D: TRBD1
J: TRBJ1-1
size: NA
length: 15
CDR3: CASSQAGGARTEAFF
DNA: TGTGCCAGCAGCCAAGCAGGGGGCGCGAGAACTGAAGCTTTCTTT